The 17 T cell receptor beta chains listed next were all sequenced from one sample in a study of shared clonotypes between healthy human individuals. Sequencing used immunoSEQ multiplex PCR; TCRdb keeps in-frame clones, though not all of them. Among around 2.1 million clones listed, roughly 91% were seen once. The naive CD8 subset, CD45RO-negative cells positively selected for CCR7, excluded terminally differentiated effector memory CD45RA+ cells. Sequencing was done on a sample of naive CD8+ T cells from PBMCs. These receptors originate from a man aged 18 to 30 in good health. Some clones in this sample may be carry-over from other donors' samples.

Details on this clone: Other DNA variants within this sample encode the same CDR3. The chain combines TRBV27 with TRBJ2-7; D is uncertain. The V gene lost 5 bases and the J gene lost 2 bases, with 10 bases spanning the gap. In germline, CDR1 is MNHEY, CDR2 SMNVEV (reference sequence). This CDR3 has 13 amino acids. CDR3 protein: CASSPGRPYEQYF. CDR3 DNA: TGTGCCAGCAGTCCCGGCCGCCCCTACGAGCAGTACTTC.

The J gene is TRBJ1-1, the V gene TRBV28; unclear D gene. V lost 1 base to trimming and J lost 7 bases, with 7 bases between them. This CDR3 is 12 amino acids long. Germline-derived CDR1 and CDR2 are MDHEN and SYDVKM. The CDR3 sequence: CASSLFQDEAFF. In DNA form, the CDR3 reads TGTGCCAGCAGTTTATTCCAAGATGAAGCTTTCTTT.

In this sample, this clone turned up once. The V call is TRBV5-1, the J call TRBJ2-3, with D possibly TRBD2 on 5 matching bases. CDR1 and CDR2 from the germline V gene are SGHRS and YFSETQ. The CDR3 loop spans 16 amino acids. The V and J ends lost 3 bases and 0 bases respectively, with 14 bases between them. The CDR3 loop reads CASSSAPTSSTDTQYF. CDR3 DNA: TGCGCCAGCAGCTCGGCACCCACTAGTAGCACAGATACGCAGTATTTT.

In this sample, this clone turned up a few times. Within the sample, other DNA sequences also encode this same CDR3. CDR3 DNA sequence: TGTGCCAGCAGCGCCCGGGACTCCTACGAGCAGTACTTC. Translated: CASSARDSYEQYF. This chain links TRBV9 with TRBJ2-7, with a tentative D call TRBD2 (5 bases). The V end lost 3 bases, the J end lost 0 bases, and 7 bases lay between the germline ends. The length of the CDR3 is 13 residues. Per germline, CDR1 SGDLS and CDR2 YYNGEE.

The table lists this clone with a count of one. The CDR3 region has the DNA TGCGCCAGCAGTGGGGGGACTAGCAGCAGGGGGGCCAACGTCCTGACTTTC. Its protein product is CASSGGTSSRGANVLTF. The chain carries TRBV10-1 and TRBJ2-6; TRBD2 aligns across 9 bases. Trimming took 4 bases from V and 4 from J; bases not matched to a gene: 8. The germline gives CDR1 WNHNN, CDR2 SYGVQD (reference sequence). The CDR3 loop spans 17 amino acids.

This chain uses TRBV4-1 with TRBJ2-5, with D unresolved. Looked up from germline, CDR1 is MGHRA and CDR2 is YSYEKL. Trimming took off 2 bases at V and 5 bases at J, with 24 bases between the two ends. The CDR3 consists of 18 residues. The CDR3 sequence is CASSQLPGDAAPRETQYF. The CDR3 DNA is TGCGCCAGCAGCCAACTACCCGGTGATGCGGCCCCCAGGGAGACCCAGTACTTC.

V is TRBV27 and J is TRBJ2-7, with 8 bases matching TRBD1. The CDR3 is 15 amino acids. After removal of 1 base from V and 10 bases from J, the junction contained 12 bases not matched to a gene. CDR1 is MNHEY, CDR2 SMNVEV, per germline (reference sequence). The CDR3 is CASSLFAPGQGNQYF. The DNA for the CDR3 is TGTGCCAGCAGTTTATTCGCCCCCGGACAGGGTAATCAGTACTTC.

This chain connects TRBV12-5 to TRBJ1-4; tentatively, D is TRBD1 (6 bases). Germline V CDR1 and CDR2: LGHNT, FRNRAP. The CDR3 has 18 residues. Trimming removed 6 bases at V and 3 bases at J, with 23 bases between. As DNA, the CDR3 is TGTGCTAGTGGCCACCGGGACACCCCGGAGGTATCTAATGAAAAACTGTTTTTT. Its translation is CASGHRDTPEVSNEKLFF.

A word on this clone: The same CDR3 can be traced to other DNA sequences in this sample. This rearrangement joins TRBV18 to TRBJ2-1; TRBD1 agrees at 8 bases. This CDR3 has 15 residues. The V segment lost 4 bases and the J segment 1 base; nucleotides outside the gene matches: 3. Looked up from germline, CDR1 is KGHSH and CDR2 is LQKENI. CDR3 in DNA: TGTGCCAGCTCACGTGGACAGGGATCCTACAATGAGCAGTTCTTC. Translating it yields CASSRGQGSYNEQFF.

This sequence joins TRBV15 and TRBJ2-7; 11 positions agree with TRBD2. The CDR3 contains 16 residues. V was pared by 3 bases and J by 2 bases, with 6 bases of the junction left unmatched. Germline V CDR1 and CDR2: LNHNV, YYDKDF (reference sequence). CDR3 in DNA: TGTGCCACCAGCAGCGGACTAGCGGGCCTTACCTACGAGCAGTACTTC. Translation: CATSSGLAGLTYEQYF.

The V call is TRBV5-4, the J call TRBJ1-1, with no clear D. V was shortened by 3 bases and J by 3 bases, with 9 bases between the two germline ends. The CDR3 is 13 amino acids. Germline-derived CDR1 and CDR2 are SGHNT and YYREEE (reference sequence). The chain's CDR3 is CASSSREDTEAFF. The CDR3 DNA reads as TGTGCCAGCAGCTCGCGGGAGGACACTGAAGCTTTCTTT.

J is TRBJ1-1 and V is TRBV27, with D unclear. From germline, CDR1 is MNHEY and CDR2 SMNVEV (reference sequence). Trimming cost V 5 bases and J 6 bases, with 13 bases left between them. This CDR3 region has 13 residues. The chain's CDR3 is CASSPGRTSEAFF. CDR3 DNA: TGTGCCAGCAGTCCAGGACGAACTTCTGAAGCTTTCTTT.

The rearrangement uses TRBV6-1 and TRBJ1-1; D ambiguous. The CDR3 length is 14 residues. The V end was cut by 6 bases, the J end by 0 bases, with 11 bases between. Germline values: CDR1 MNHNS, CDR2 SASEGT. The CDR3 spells CASRVDALNTEAFF. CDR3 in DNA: TGTGCCAGCAGGGTAGACGCTCTGAACACTGAAGCTTTCTTT.

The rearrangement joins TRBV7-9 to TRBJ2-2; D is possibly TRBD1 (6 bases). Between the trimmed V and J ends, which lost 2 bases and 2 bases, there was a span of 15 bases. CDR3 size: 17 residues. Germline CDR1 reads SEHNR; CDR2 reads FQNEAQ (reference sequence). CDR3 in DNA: TGTGCCAGCAGCTTATTGGATCGGACAGCAAACACCGGGGAGCTGTTTTTT. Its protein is CASSLLDRTANTGELFF.

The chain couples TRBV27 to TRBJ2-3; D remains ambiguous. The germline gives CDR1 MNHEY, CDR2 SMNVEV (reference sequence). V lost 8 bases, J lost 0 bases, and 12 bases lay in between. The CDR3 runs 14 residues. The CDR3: CASCVTGSTDTQYF. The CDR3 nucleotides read TGTGCCAGCTGTGTTACGGGTAGCACAGATACGCAGTATTTT.

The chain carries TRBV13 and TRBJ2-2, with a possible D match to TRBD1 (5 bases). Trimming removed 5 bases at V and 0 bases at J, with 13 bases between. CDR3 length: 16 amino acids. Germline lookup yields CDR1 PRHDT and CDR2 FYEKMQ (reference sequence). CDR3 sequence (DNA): TGTGCCAGCAGCGCTCAAGGGGAAGCGAACACCGGGGAGCTGTTTTTT. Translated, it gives CASSAQGEANTGELFF.

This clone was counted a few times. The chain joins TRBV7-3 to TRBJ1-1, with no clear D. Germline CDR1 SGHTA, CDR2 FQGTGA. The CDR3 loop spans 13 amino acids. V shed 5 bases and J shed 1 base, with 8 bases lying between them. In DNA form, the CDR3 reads TGTGCCAGCAGCGCCACCAAGAACACTGAAGCTTTCTTT. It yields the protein CASSATKNTEAFF.